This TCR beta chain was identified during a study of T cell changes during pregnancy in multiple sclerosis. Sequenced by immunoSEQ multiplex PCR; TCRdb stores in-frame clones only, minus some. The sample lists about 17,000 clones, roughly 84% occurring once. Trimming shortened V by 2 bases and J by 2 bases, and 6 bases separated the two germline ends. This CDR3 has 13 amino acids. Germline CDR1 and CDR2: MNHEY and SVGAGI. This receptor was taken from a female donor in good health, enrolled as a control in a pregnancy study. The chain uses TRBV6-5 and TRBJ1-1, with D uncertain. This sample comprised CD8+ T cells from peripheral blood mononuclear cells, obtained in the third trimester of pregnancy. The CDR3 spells CASSYEGNTEAFF. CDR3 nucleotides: TGTGCCAGCAGTTACGAGGGAAACACTGAAGCTTTCTTT.